The sequence of this T cell receptor beta chain was determined in a study of shared clonotypes between healthy human individuals. Turning to the study itself: A few men and a couple of women, aged 18 to 49, were donors. Per donor, three plates held CD4 naive cells, three held CD4 memory, two held CD8 naive and one held CD8 memory.

In the authors' methods: Filtering of immunoSEQ junctional sequences could not match full-length read filtering. The assay was immunoSEQ multiplex PCR, and TCRdb's table has in-frame clones only and misses some. V and J calls and clone size are those listed in that table; D and trimming were worked out from the DNA. Among approximately 620,000 clones listed, approximately 97% were seen once. This CDR3 comprises 14 residues. V was cut by 8 bases and J by 3 bases, with 14 bases left in between. Germline CDR1 and CDR2: SNHLY and FYNNEI. This receptor was taken from a woman in her thirties in good health. The chain links TRBV2 to TRBJ2-1, with a weak D call TRBD2 (6 bases). Sequencing was performed on naive CD4+ T cells sorted from blood. This sample's subset: CD45RA+ positively selected. CDR3 in DNA: TGTGCCAGCCTGCGGGCTAGCGTCTACAATGAGCAGTTCTTC. Protein: CASLRASVYNEQFF.